This T cell receptor beta chain comes out of a study of blood T cell repertoires in COVID-19 (dated by TCRdb to about 2020). With respect to the entire study: Collaborator samples came from the United States, Italy and Spain and covered acute and convalescent phases of COVID-19. The prospective study material was composed of cDNA or gDNA derived from T cells, B-cell-depleted T cells, or PBMCs. The dataset comprised deeply sampled blood TCRbeta repertoires from subjects exposed to, actively infected with, or recovered from COVID-19. The repertoires were released in a freely available public database meant as a resource for research on the immune response to SARS-CoV-2. The samples were drawn from the first 160 participants of the ongoing ImmuneRACE study and from under 1,500 subjects provided by 6 global collaborators. A de-identified subject ID, COVID-19 status, age in years and sex were almost always included in the sample metadata. Where available, HLA class I and class II types were obtained from metadata supplied by the sample provider rather than from assay-based typing.

V lost 5 bases and J lost 0 bases, and the count of bases not matched to a germline gene is 9. Spanning cysteine to phenylalanine, the CDR3 consists of 16 amino acids. The read is trimmed to its CDR3 DNA, 48 bases read in frame from base 1. The germline V gene (reference sequence) supplies CDR1 PRHDT and CDR2 FYEKMQ. Of note for this clone: Its antigen specificity is not known. No quality values exist for individual bases; no much larger clone is one base distant.

Paper-wide results and their limitations: Clinical and demographic metadata were provided uncurated, with the amount varying by source and participant.

TCRbeta CDR3 regions were amplified from genomic DNA using the immunoSEQ Assay, a bias-controlled multiplex PCR. The study's processing was this. Within the assay, amplification of reference gene primers was used to estimate how many nucleated cells each sample contained. Sequence reads were collapsed and filtered to measure the absolute abundance of every unique TCRbeta CDR3 rearrangement. For each sample, productive Simpson clonality was calculated as the square root of Simpson's diversity index over productive rearrangements. Drawn from immuneACCESS, this table holds only the in-frame rearrangements with V and J called that TCRdb kept. Clones are partly lost; checked studies trace under half to an unresolved V gene and leave the rest unexplained. V, J and clone size were drawn from that table, and D and trimming were deduced from the DNA. The table for this sample lists some 48,000 clones; 87% of them were counted only once. Of the sample, approximately 20% is held by the ten largest clones.

The collaborating institutions used their own protocols to collect whole blood in K2EDTA tubes. Collaborator samples were shipped for TCRbeta analysis as frozen whole blood, isolated PBMCs, or DNA extracted from either sample type. Sequencing input: peripheral blood. This sequence uses TRBV13 and TRBJ1-1; 7 central bases correspond to TRBD1. The source of this sequence is a woman aged 80 or over in a cohort sampled during active or convalescent COVID-19. The nucleotide sequence is given as TGTGCCAGCAGCCTCCTAGGGGGCGAGTTGAACACTGAAGCTTTCTTT. Its protein product is CASSLLGGELNTEAFF.